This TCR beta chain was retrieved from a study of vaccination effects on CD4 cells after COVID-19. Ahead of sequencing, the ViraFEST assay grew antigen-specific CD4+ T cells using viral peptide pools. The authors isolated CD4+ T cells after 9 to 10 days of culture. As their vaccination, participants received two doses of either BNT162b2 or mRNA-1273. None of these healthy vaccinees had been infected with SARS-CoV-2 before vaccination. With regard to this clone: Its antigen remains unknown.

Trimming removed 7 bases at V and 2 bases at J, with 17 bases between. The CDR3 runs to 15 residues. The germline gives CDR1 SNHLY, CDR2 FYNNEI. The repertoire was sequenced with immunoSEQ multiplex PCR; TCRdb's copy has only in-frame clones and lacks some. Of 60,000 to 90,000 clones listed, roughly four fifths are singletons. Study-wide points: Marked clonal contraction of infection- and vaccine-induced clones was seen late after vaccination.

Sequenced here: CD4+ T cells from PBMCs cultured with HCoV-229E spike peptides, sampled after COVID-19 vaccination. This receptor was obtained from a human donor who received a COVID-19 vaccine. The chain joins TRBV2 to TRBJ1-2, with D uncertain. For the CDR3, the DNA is TGTGCCAGCACCCCAATTTGGGGAGGGAACTATGGCTACACCTTC. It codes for CASTPIWGGNYGYTF.